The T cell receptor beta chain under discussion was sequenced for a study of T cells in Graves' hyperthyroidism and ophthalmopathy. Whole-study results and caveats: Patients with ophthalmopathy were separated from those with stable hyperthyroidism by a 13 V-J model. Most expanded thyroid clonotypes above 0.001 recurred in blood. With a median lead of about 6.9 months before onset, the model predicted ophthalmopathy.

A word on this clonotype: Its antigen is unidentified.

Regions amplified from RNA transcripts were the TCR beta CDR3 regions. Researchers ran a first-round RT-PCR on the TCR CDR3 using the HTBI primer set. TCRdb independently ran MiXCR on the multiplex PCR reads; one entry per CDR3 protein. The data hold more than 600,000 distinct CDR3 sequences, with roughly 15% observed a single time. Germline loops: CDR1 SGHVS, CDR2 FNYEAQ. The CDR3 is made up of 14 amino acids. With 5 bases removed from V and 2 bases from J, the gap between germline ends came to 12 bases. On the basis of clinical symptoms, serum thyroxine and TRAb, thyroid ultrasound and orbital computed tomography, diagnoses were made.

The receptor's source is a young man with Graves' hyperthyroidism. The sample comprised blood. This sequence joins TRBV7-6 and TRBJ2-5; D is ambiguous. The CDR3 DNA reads TGTGCCAGCAGCCCGTCGGGCTTTCAAGAGACCCAGTACTTC. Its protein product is CASSPSGFQETQYF.